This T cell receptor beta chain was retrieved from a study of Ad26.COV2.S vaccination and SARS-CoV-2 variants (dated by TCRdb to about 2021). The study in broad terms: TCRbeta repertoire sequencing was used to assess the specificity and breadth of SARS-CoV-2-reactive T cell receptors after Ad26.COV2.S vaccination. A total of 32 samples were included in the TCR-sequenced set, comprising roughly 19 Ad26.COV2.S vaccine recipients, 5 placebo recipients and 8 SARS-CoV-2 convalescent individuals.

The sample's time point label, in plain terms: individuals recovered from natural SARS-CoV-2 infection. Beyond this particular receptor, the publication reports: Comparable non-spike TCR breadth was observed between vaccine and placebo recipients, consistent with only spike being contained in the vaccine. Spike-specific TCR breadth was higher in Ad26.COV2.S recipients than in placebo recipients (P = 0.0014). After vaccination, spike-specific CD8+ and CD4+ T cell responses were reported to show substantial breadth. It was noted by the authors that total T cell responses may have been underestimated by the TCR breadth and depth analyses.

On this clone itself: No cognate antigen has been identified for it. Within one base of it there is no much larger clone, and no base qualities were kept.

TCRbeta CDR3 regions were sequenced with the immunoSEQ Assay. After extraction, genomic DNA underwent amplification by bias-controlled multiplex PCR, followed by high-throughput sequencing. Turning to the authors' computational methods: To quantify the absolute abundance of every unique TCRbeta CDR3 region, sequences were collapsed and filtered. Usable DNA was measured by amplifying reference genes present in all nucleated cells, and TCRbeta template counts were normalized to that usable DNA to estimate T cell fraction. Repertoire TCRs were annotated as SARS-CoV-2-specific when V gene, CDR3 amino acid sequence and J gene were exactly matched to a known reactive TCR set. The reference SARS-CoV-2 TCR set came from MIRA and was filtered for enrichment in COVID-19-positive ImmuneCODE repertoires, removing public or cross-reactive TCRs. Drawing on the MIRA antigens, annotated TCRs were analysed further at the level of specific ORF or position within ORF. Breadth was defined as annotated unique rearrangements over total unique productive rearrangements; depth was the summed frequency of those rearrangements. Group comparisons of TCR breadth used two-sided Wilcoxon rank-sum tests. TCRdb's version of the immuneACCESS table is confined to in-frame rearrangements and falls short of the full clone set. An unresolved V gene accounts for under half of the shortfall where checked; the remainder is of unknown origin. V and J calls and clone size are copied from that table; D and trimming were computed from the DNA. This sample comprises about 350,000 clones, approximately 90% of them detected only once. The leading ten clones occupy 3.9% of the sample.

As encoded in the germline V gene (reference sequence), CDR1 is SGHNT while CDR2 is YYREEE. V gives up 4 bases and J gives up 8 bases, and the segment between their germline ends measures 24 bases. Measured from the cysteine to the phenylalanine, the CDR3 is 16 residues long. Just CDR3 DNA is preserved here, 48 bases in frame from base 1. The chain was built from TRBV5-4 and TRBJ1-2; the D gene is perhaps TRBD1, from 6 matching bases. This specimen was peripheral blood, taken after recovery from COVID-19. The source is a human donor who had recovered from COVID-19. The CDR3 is CASSLPGLGGFNGYTF. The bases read TGTGCCAGCAGCCTCCCCGGTTTGGGGGGCTTCAACGGCTACACCTTC.